The next 9 T cell receptor beta chains were all read from a single sample in a study of identifying expanded T cells in peripheral blood. Generated by immunoSEQ multiplex PCR, the TCRdb table keeps only in-frame clones and is missing some. Seen here are about 110,000 clones, around 89% observed once, and the top ten hold about 17%. The specimen sequenced was blood. The receptors originated from a person between 18 and 70 years old in good health.

The table lists this clone with a count of one. The chain uses TRBV6-6 and TRBJ1-1, with D maybe TRBD1 (5 bases). This CDR3 contains 13 residues. Trimming cost V 5 bases and J 2 bases, with 9 bases left between them. The germline V gene encodes CDR1 MNHNY and CDR2 SVGAGI (reference sequence). CDR3 sequence reads: CASSPDSNTEAFF. The CDR3 region has the DNA TGTGCCAGCAGTCCCGACAGCAACACTGAAGCTTTCTTT.

The chain carries TRBV10-1 and TRBJ2-3, with D tentatively TRBD1 (7 bases). The germline CDR1 and CDR2 sequences are WNHNN and SYGVQD (reference sequence). V lost 4 bases to trimming and J lost 2 bases, with 19 bases between them. The CDR3 contains 17 residues. CDR3 region: CASSGEGGTVFTDTQYF. CDR3 DNA sequence: TGCGCCAGCAGTGGGGAAGGAGGGACAGTATTCACAGATACGCAGTATTTT.

This chain joins TRBV5-1 and TRBJ2-2; a possible D gene is TRBD2 (6 bases). CDR3 length equals 16 residues. The germline gives CDR1 SGHRS, CDR2 YFSETQ. V shed 3 bases and J shed 2 bases, with 14 bases lying between them. The CDR3 loop reads CASSYTGTLNTGELFF. The CDR3 DNA reads as TGCGCCAGCAGCTATACCGGGACTCTTAACACCGGGGAGCTGTTTTTT.

V is TRBV6-1 and J is TRBJ2-7; 7 bases agree with TRBD2. V dropped 8 bases and J dropped 2; count of bases not matched to a gene: 12. Germline V gene data show CDR1 as MNHNS and CDR2 as SASEGT. The length of the CDR3 is 15 residues. The CDR3 here is CASGPAGEWAYEQYF. The CDR3 nucleotides read TGTGCCAGCGGGCCGGCGGGGGAGTGGGCCTACGAGCAGTACTTC.

The chain links TRBV7-9 to TRBJ2-3; D call uncertain. Germline V CDR1 and CDR2: SEHNR, FQNEAQ (reference sequence). V gave up 5 bases and J gave up 4 bases, with 13 bases separating them. This CDR3 comprises 14 residues. For the CDR3, the DNA is TGTGCCAGCAGCCCTACACTCGGGCCAGATACGCAGTATTTT. This sequence encodes CASSPTLGPDTQYF.

The chain is built from TRBV5-1 and TRBJ1-2; the D gene is possibly TRBD1 (6 bases). V lost 0 bases and J 4 bases, leaving 16 bases between the germline ends. CDR3 length: 16 amino acids. Germline CDR1 is SGHRS and CDR2 is YFSETQ. As DNA, the CDR3 is TGCGCCAGCAGCTTGGAGAGCCGGGACAACGGCTATGGCTACACCTTC. Encoded protein: CASSLESRDNGYGYTF.

This rearrangement joins TRBV29-1 to TRBJ1-3; 7 positions agree with TRBD1. V was pared by 4 bases and J by 2 bases, with 2 bases of the junction left unmatched. In germline, CDR1 is SQVTM, CDR2 ANQGSEA. The CDR3 extends over 13 amino acids. Here the CDR3 reads CSVGGQAGNTIYF. The DNA for the CDR3 is TGCAGCGTTGGCGGACAGGCTGGAAACACCATATATTTT. Combining the CDR3 with reference TRBV29-1 and TRBJ1-3 gives the whole variable domain SAVISQKPSRDICQRGTSLTIQCQVDSQVTMMFWYRQQPGQSLTLIATANQGSEATYESGFVIDKFPISRPNLTFSTLTVSNMSPEDSSIYLCSVGGQAGNTIYFGEGSWLTVV.

The gene calls are TRBV7-8 and TRBJ2-7, with 8 bases lining up with TRBD1. Trimming removed 7 bases from V and 0 bases from J; junction bases left unmatched: 5. The CDR3 runs 14 residues. CDR1 and CDR2 (germline): SGHVS, FQNEAQ. The DNA for the CDR3 is TGTGCCAGCACCAGGGGGCCTTACTCCTACGAGCAGTACTTC. Translation gives CASTRGPYSYEQYF.

The chain recombines TRBV15 with TRBJ2-4; TRBD2 aligns across 8 bases. J gave up 6 bases and V 8 bases, and 27 bases lay outside the gene matches. The length of the CDR3 is 20 residues. CDR1 is LNHNV, CDR2 YYDKDF, per germline (reference sequence). The CDR3 DNA sequence: TGTGCCACCTTACCGCCCCGGGGGGGAGGGTCAGACGGGGAGACAAACATTCAGTACTTC. It yields the protein CATLPPRGGGSDGETNIQYF.